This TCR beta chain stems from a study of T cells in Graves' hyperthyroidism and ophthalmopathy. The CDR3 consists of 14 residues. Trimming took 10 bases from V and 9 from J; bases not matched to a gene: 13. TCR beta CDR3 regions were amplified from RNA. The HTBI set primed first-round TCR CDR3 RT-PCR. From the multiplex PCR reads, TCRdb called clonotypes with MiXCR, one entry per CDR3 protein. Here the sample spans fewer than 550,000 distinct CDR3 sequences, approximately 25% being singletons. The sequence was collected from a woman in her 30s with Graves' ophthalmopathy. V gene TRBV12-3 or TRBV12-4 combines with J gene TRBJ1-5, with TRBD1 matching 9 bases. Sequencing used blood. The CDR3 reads CANIGTGKDRPQHF. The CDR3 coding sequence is TGTGCCAACATCGGGACAGGGAAGGACCGGCCCCAGCATTTT.